This T cell receptor beta chain was documented in a study of CXCR3-negative and CXCR3-positive naive CD8 T cells (dated by TCRdb to about 2019). Regarding the study in general: In total, about 135 million TRB reads were obtained, or roughly 1.5 +/- 0.3 million reads per library. Data from fewer than 12 donors, pooled across two independent experiments, went into the diversity and physicochemical repertoire analyses. The TRBV-TRBJ cluster analysis covered naive subsets from 5 or 6 donors and memory cells from 3 donors.

What the study reported, not specific to this receptor: Freshly isolated PBMCs were used for most assays because CXCR3 expression partially decreased after cryopreservation. Within the same donor, TRBV-TRBJ usage looked similar between naive CXCR3-negative and CXCR3-positive cells, but memory cells had distinct patterns. Compared with CXCR3-negative naive cells, CXCR3-positive naive cells had TRB CDR3s with higher hydrophobicity (lower Kidera factor 4), lower energy, and higher strength and volume indices. Comparably high repertoire diversity was found in both naive subsets, whereas much lower repertoire diversity was found in memory CD8+ T cells. Surface CD5, linked to self-reactivity in mice, was comparable between naive subsets; TCR interaction strength was therefore also inferred from TRB CDR3 physicochemical properties.

The CDR3 numbers 17 residues from cysteine through phenylalanine. No DNA has been recorded. As encoded in the germline V gene, CDR1 is SGHAT while CDR2 is FQNNGV. Sequencer: NextSeq 550. The Human TCR Profiling Kit (MiLaboratory) was used to make UMI-labeled 5' RACE TRB cDNA libraries. The full amount of extracted RNA was used for cDNA synthesis, and the full amount of resulting cDNA was used for PCR amplification. Libraries were prepared in parallel with an identical number of PCR cycles. The paper's processing steps were these. With a requirement of at least two reads per UMI, MIGEC and MiXCR extracted about 48,000 +/- 9,800 unique UMI-labeled TRB cDNA molecules per library. On average, each library contained approximately 40,000 +/- 10,000 functional in-frame TRB CDR3 nucleotide clonotypes without stop codons. Diversity metrics, including normalized Shannon-Wiener and Chao1, were computed in VDJtools after downsampling to 5000 UMI-labeled TRB molecules per sample. VDJtools was used to calculate clonotype-size-weighted physicochemical properties of the central five CDR3 residues, namely interaction energy, strength, volume and Kidera factor 4. TCRdb reprocessed the reads and assigns one entry to each CDR3 protein sequence, leaving out DNA. The V and J calls reflect TCRdb's pipeline rather than the authors' work. This sample's table carries 90,000 to 150,000 distinct CDR3 sequences. The biggest ten clones account for around 0.35% of the sample.

For every CD8+ T cell subset, 300,000 cells were flow-sorted straight into RLT lysis buffer, and each subset was sorted in triplicate. To exclude memory contaminants, naive CD8+ T cells were stringently defined as CD45RO-CCR7+CD27+CD95-. Peripheral blood mononuclear cells were isolated from buffy coats using standard density gradient centrifugation. A FACSAria III was used to flow-sort naive CD8+ T cells into CXCR3-negative and CXCR3-positive populations. Total RNA was extracted from sorted cells using an RNeasy Mini Kit. Notes on this clonotype: Its binding antigen is unknown.

The sequence was collected from a human donor in good health. Some clones in this sample may be carry-over from other donors' samples. Sample: naive CXCR3+ CD8+ T cells from blood. This specimen's cell subset or site label, interpreted: CD45RO-CCR7+CD27+CD95- naive CD8+ T cells expressing CXCR3 (TNR3+). The chain employs TRBV11-2 and TRBJ2-5; TCRdb's D call, TRBD2, is unchecked because there is no DNA. The CDR3 region reads CASSTSRPGLVLETQYF.